This T cell receptor (beta chain) was profiled in a study of blood T cell repertoires in COVID-19. Study details: Acute and convalescent COVID-19 specimens originated in the United States, Italy and Spain. In each case, the material was cDNA or gDNA derived from T cells, B-cell-depleted T cells, or PBMCs.

Original data processing: Cell counts per sample came from amplifying reference gene primers. Assay: immunoSEQ multiplex PCR; the TCRdb copy retains only in-frame clones and omits some. D and trimming were read from the DNA, whereas the V and J calls and clone size are those reported in that table. The table includes about 200,000 clones, about four fifths detected once. Unmatched junction bases numbered 6, after V lost 3 bases and J lost 7 bases. This CDR3 has 16 residues. Per the germline V gene, CDR1 is MGHRA and CDR2 is YSYEKL. Sequencing was performed on peripheral blood. The TCR comes from an elderly woman with acute or convalescent COVID-19. J is TRBJ2-1 and V is TRBV4-1; 13 nucleotides align to TRBD2. In nucleotides, the CDR3 is TGCGCCAGCAGCCAGGCACTAGCGGGAGGGTATAATGAGCAGTTCTTC. It encodes CASSQALAGGYNEQFF.